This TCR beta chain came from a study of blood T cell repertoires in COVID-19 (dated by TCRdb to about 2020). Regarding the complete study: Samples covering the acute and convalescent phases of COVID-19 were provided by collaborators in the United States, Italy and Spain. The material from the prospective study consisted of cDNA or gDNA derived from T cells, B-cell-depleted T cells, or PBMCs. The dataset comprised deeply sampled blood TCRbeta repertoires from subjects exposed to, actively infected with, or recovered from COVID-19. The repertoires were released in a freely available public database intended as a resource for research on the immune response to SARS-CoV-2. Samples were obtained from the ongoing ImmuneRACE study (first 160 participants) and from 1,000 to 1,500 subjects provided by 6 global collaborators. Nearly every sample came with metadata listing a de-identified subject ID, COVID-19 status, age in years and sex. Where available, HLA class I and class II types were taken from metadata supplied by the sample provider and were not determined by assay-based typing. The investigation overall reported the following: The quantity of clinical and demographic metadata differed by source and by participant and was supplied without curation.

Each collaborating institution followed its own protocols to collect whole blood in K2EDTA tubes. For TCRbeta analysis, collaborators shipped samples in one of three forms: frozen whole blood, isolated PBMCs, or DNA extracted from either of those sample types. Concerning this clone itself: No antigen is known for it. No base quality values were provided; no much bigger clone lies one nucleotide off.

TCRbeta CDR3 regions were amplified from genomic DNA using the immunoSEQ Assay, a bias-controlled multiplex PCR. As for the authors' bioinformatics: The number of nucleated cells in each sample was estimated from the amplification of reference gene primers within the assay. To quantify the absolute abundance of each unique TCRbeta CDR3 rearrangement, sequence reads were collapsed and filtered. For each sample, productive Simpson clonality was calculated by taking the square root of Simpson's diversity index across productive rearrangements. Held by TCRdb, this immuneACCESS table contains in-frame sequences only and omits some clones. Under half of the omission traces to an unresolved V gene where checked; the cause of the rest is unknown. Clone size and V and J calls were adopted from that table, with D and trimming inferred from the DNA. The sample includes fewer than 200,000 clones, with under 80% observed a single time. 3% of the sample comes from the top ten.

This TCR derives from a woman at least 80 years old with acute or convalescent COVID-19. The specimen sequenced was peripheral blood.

The nucleotides read TGTGCCAGCAGTCCGAGCTCTGGAAACACCATATATTTT. It specifies CASSPSSGNTIYF. This sequence uses TRBV7-9 and TRBJ1-3; a confident D gene designation cannot be given. CDR1 and CDR2 were assigned from the germline V gene (reference sequence) as SEHNR and FQNEAQ. The CDR3 runs 13 residues from the cysteine to the phenylalanine. Just the 39-base CDR3 DNA is kept, in frame starting at base 1. Between the V and J ends, shortened by 6 bases and 0 bases respectively, the junction contains 6 bases.